The sequence of this T cell receptor (beta chain) was determined in a study of blood T cell repertoires in COVID-19. Whole-study context: Material from acute and convalescent COVID-19 was sourced from the United States, Italy and Spain. Sources were T cells, B-cell-depleted T cells, or PBMCs; the material itself was cDNA or gDNA.

The CDR3 extends over 16 amino acids. The germline V gene has CDR1 MDHEN and CDR2 SYDVKM. V lost 6 bases and J lost 1, with 16 bases in between. Original processing notes: Nucleated cell number was recorded as an estimate derived from reference gene primer amplification. TCRdb's copy holds only in-frame clones and misses some; the assay was immunoSEQ multiplex PCR. The DNA was the basis for D and trimming; V, J and clone size are from that table. Among hundreds of thousands of clones listed, 86% were seen once. The chain links TRBV28 to TRBJ2-1; TRBD1 might be the D (6 bases). The sequence came from a woman under 40 with active or convalescent COVID-19. The source material was peripheral blood. CDR3 DNA: TGTGCCAGCAGCCTCGCCGACAGGTCGTCCTACAATGAGCAGTTCTTC. Translated, it gives CASSLADRSSYNEQFF.